These T cell receptor beta chains were read from a single sample in a study of shared clonotypes between healthy human individuals. Produced via immunoSEQ multiplex PCR; TCRdb's table is partial and in-frame only. The sample has some 1,600,000 clones, 98% seen once. Sequencing was done on a sample of naive CD4+ T cells sorted from blood. Every receptor here comes from a man younger than 40 in good health. The CDR3 runs from the conserved cysteine through the conserved F or W.

>TRBJ2-1|TRBV19
CASSPLSGWTINNEQFF
>TRBJ1-5|TRBV6-4
CASRGQPDQPQHF
>TRBJ2-7|TRBV27
CASSLSVSREQYF
>TRBJ2-2|TRBV11-2
CASSFPLNTGELFF
>TRBJ1-5|TRBV15
CATSSQPKGGNQPQHF
>TRBJ2-1|TRBV7-8
CASSLLPIAGASYNEQFF
>TRBJ2-7|TRBV21-1
CASSKEIFRDRLYEQYF
>TRBJ1-2|TRBV19
CASRKQDWASDGYTF
>TRBJ1-5|TRBV2
CASRARTQGENQPQHF
>TRBJ1-1|TRBV28
CASSATGDFGEAFF
>TRBJ2-7|TRBV5-1
CASSRGEVGTSGTRRTYEQYF
>TRBJ2-1|TRBV11-3
CASSLGPAGTNEQFF
>TRBJ1-5|TRBV30
CAWSVRPLGGQPQHF
>TRBJ2-5|TRBV5-4
CASAPGGIKETQYF
>TRBJ2-5|TRBV15
CATSRGGLPLQETQYF
>TRBJ2-2|TRBV10-1
CASSDRLTTGTSGSWNTGELFF
>TRBJ2-1|TRBV4-3
CASSQRYGVEQFF
>TRBJ1-4|TRBV9
CASSVAPTPGSEKLFF
>TRBJ2-3|TRBV2
CASSDRGRDTQYF
>TRBJ2-3|TRBV11-2
CASSRFWTGSFDRADTQYF
>TRBJ1-1|TRBV5-1
CASSTTGGNTEAFF
>TRBJ2-3|TRBV15
CATSTDGKTSGARTSTDTQYF
>TRBJ2-7|TRBV12-5
CASGFFQGATAYEQYF
>TRBJ1-1|TRBV4-1
CASSQVRDPNTEAFF
>TRBJ2-7|TRBV2
CASSELDGRATIQQYF
>TRBJ1-3|TRBV14
CASSHLQGVNTIYF
>TRBJ1-2|TRBV28
CATKTGYGSGYTF
>TRBJ2-3|TRBV5-4
CASSKGLAESTDTQYF
>TRBJ1-2|TRBV7-9
CASSLRVTQHYTF
>TRBJ2-1|TRBV25-1
CASSKRYNEQFF
>TRBJ2-1|TRBV29-1
CSVVWSSGKSVEQFF
>TRBJ2-2|TRBV18
CASSPASGSGTGELFF
>TRBJ2-7|TRBV15
CATSPGQGVYEQYF
>TRBJ2-5|TRBV7-7
CASSLVQAGGPGETQYF
>TRBJ2-7|TRBV14
CASSQQTGGIIYEQYF
>TRBJ2-3|TRBV18
CASSQNNGADTQYF
>TRBJ2-6|TRBV5-6
CASSLGGTGANVLTF
>TRBJ2-1|TRBV20-1
CSARDLEKQFF
>TRBJ2-3|TRBV18
CASSLRQGTDTQYF
>TRBJ2-2|TRBV29-1
CSVGRTNTGELFF
>TRBJ2-7|TRBV6-6
CASSYGTLSYEQYF
>TRBJ2-7|TRBV27
CASSYTPYEQYF
>TRBJ2-5|TRBV18
CASSPPWGGQETQYF
>TRBJ2-7|TRBV18
CASSRQGGDYEQYF
>TRBJ2-7|TRBV4-2
CASSIGQGAYEQYF
>TRBJ1-1|TRBV28
CASRGGWGTEAFF
>TRBJ2-2|TRBV5-4
CASSRHGTSGRGTGELFF
>TRBJ2-7|TRBV6-5
CASSYSRIAEQYF
>TRBJ2-7|TRBV11-2
CASSPRISYEQYF
>TRBJ2-7|TRBV7-2
CASSLVTSSEQYF
>TRBJ1-5|TRBV29-1
CSVGTPGGHQPQHF
>TRBJ1-1|TRBV21-1
CASSIPAGTPRKAFF
>TRBJ2-7|TRBV11-2
CASSLLMGLGDEQYF
>TRBJ2-7|TRBV7-9
CASSIEPGLAGSYEQYF